This T cell receptor beta chain is from a study of blood T cell repertoires in COVID-19. V shed 0 bases and J 6 bases; nucleotides not matched to a gene: 8. Germline CDR1 SGHVS, CDR2 FNYEAQ. The length of the CDR3 is 17 residues. The table came from immunoSEQ multiplex PCR; TCRdb's copy has only in-frame clones and leaves some out. The sample shows roughly 140,000 clones, 65% to 80% of them seen only once. The receptor's source is a man in his fifties or sixties with acute or convalescent COVID-19. Sequenced sample: peripheral blood. The V and J genes are TRBV7-6 and TRBJ1-6; TRBD1 agrees at 7 bases. This CDR3 reads CASSLAGRQGGNSPLHF. As DNA, the CDR3 is TGTGCCAGCAGCTTAGCGGGAAGACAGGGTGGTAATTCACCCCTCCACTTT.